This entry lists 32 T cell receptor beta chains sequenced from one sample in a study of blood T cells in healthy people across ages. A second PCR, run for about 7 to 11 cycles, used a sample-barcoded 5' primer plus a J-beta primer mix. One entry per CDR3 protein, called by TCRdb with MiXCR from the 5' RACE reads. The sample includes approximately 800,000 distinct CDR3 sequences, roughly 53% seen only once; the top ten take roughly 40%. Sequenced material: blood. These receptors were taken from a man older than 75 in good health.

This chain links TRBV20-1 with TRBJ2-7, with TRBD1 matching 9 bases. V lost 3 bases, J lost 3 bases, and 15 bases stayed unmatched. Germline-derived CDR1 and CDR2 are DFQATT and SNEGSKA (reference sequence). The CDR3 is 17 residues long. The CDR3 nucleotides read TGCAGTGCTAGCGGGGACAGGGCGGCTAGCGGTTGCTACGAGCAGTACTTC. This sequence encodes CSASGDRAASGCYEQYF.

The V gene is TRBV7-8, the J gene TRBJ2-3; no definite D call. Germline V CDR1 and CDR2: SGHVS, FQNEAQ. The CDR3 consists of 12 residues. V dropped 8 bases and J dropped 1 base, with 7 bases sitting between them. CDR3 region: CASAWGTDTQYF. DNA for the CDR3: TGTGCCAGCGCGTGGGGCACAGATACGCAGTATTTT. The entire variable domain, with the rest obtained from reference TRBV7-8 and TRBJ2-3, is as follows: GAGVSQSPRYKVAKRGQDVALRCDPISGHVSLFWYQQALGQGPEFLTYFQNEAQLDKSGLPSDRFFAERPEGSVSTLKIQRTQQEDSAVYLCASAWGTDTQYFGPGTRLTVL.

This clonotype came up a few times. The J gene is TRBJ2-7, the V gene TRBV24-1; D might be TRBD1 or TRBD2, each matching 5 bases. Trimming shortened V by 2 bases and J by 0 bases, and 13 bases separated the two germline ends. In germline, CDR1 is KGHDR, CDR2 SFDVKD. The CDR3 is 16 residues long. DNA for the CDR3: TGTGCCACCAGTGATTCTCCGGGACGGGGCTCCTACGAGCAGTACTTC. It codes for CATSDSPGRGSYEQYF.

The J gene is TRBJ1-5, the V gene TRBV20-1; 8 bases agree with TRBD1. Per germline, CDR1 DFQATT and CDR2 SNEGSKA (reference sequence). V lost 3 bases, J lost 7 bases, and 11 bases stayed unmatched. The CDR3 length is 15 residues. The CDR3 loop reads CSASEPQGAGQPQHF. As DNA, the CDR3 is TGCAGTGCTAGCGAACCCCAGGGGGCAGGGCAGCCCCAGCATTTT.

The chain employs TRBV20-1 and TRBJ2-7; 9 nucleotides align to TRBD2. Germline lookup yields CDR1 DFQATT and CDR2 SNEGSKA (reference sequence). The V segment lost 1 base and the J segment 7 bases; nucleotides outside the gene matches: 11. This CDR3 is 15 amino acids long. The CDR3 bases are TGCAGTGCTAGAGCTGATATATCGCTAGCGGGGGAGCAGTACTTC. Protein: CSARADISLAGEQYF.

This chain's CDR3 is CASSYEEAYEQYF. The DNA for the CDR3 is TGTGCCAGCAGTTACGAAGAGGCCTACGAGCAGTACTTC. This chain connects TRBV6-6 to TRBJ2-7; D is unresolved. The CDR3 spans 13 residues. The ends were cut back, 2 bases at V and 2 bases at J, with 7 bases in the middle. CDR1 and CDR2 from the germline V gene are MNHNY and SVGAGI (reference sequence).

DNA of the CDR3: TGCAGCGTTGCGCGGGAGTGGGGCCCCTACAATGAGCAGTTCTTC. Amino acid sequence: CSVAREWGPYNEQFF. The chain couples TRBV29-1 to TRBJ2-1, with 7 bases aligning to TRBD2. The CDR3 is 15 amino acids. The germline V gene has CDR1 SQVTM and CDR2 ANQGSEA. With 4 bases clipped from V and 2 bases from J, the junction kept 8 bases outside the gene matches.

This clonotype was picked up a small number of times. The chain joins TRBV2 to TRBJ2-3; 14 nucleotides align to TRBD2. V gave up 11 bases and J gave up 14 bases; unmatched junction bases: 9. Germline-derived CDR1 and CDR2 are SNHLY and FYNNEI. The CDR3 sequence is 12 residues long. The chain's CDR3 is CALKTSGRVAYF. The CDR3 DNA reads TGTGCCCTAAAGACTAGCGGGAGGGTCGCGTATTTT. The full variable domain, with the rest looked up from reference TRBV2 and TRBJ2-3, is EPEVTQTPSHQVTQMGQEVILRCVPISNHLYFYWYRQILGQKVEFLVSFYNNEISEKSEIFDDQFSVERPDGSNFTLKIRSTKLEDSAMYFCALKTSGRVAYFGPGTRLTVL.

This sequence joins TRBV5-1 and TRBJ2-7, with TRBD1 matching 7 bases. The last part of the DNA fits TRBJ2-5 better; the J call may be wrong. The CDR3 loop spans 14 amino acids. Germline loops: CDR1 SGHRS, CDR2 YFSETQ. CDR3 protein: CASSFTQGPETQYF. The CDR3 DNA sequence: TGCGCCAGCAGCTTTACACAGGGGCCCGAGACCCAGTACTTC.

J is TRBJ2-5 and V is TRBV4-2, with TRBD1 matching over 10 bases. The CDR3 loop spans 15 amino acids. Germline loops: CDR1 LGHNA, CDR2 YNFKEQ. After removal of 1 base from V and 7 bases from J, the junction contained 6 bases not matched to a gene. This CDR3 is CASSQGGTGEGTQYF. CDR3 bases: TGTGCCAGCAGCCAAGGCGGGACAGGGGAAGGGACCCAGTACTTC.

This chain connects TRBV12-3 or TRBV12-4 to TRBJ2-5; 9 bases match TRBD2. The V gene end was trimmed by 7 bases and the J gene end by 1 base; junction bases not matched to a gene: 10. CDR3 length equals 16 residues. The CDR3 is CASTVAGAPSQETQYF. CDR3 DNA: TGTGCCAGCACCGTAGCGGGAGCTCCCTCCCAAGAGACCCAGTACTTC.

This clonotype was counted between two and nine times. CDR3 bases: TGCAGTGCTAGGGGGTACACCATAGCGGGAGTCCCCTACAATGAGCAGTTCTTC. Protein product: CSARGYTIAGVPYNEQFF. This chain links TRBV20-1 with TRBJ2-1, with 9 bases that match TRBD2. This CDR3 region has 18 residues. Germline-derived CDR1 and CDR2 are DFQATT and SNEGSKA (reference sequence). V was clipped by 3 bases and J by 2 bases; unmatched bases: 14.

V usage is TRBV10-3 and J usage is TRBJ2-7; TRBD1 aligns across 8 bases. CDR3 length: 14 amino acids. After removal of 0 bases from V and 5 bases from J, the junction contained 3 bases not matched to a gene. From germline, CDR1 is ENHRY and CDR2 SYGVKD. CDR3 region: CAISESGQGNEQYF. DNA of the CDR3: TGTGCCATCAGTGAGTCAGGACAGGGTAACGAGCAGTACTTC.

This clonotype was detected only a few times. The chain carries TRBV24-1 and TRBJ2-5; no firm D call. Trimming took 4 bases from V and 5 from J, leaving 25 bases between them. The CDR3 is 18 residues long. CDR1 is KGHDR and CDR2 is SFDVKD in the germline V gene. The CDR3 loop is CATSDSMRRVGSFETQYF. Here the CDR3 DNA reads TGTGCCACCAGTGACTCGATGCGCCGGGTGGGGTCGTTCGAGACCCAGTACTTC.

As concerns this clonotype: Germline and junction disagree at one end, which may indicate a read error. V usage is TRBV7-9 and J usage is TRBJ2-7; the D gene could be TRBD1 or TRBD2 (5 bases each). Germline loops: CDR1 SEHNR, CDR2 FQNEAQ (reference sequence). CDR3 size: 15 residues. The CDR3 region is CASSLAGQTSYEQYF. Written as DNA, the CDR3 is TGTGCCAGCAGCCTAGCCGGACAAACCTCCTACGAGCAGTACTTC.

The CDR3 loop reads CSVRKGNQPQHF. The CDR3 DNA reads as TGCAGCGTTCGGAAGGGCAATCAGCCCCAGCATTTT. The rearrangement joins TRBV29-1 to TRBJ1-5; unclear D gene. CDR1 is SQVTM, CDR2 ANQGSEA, per germline. The CDR3 runs 12 residues. Trimming removed 5 bases at V and 2 bases at J, with 7 bases between.

This clonotype was counted only a few times. The chain recombines TRBV3-1 with TRBJ2-4; possible D gene TRBD2, 6 bases. The DNA end favors TRBJ2-7, so the J call may be wrong. Germline V gene sequence: CDR1 LGHDT, CDR2 YNNKEL (reference sequence). This CDR3 region has 17 residues. CDR3 DNA: TGTGCCAGCAGCCAAGAAGCGCAGCGGGCCTTTTCCTACGAGCAGTACTTC. This encodes CASSQEAQRAFSYEQYF.

The chain couples TRBV4-2 to TRBJ2-6; 8 nucleotides line up with TRBD1. Trimming at V came to 3 bases and at J to 0 bases, leaving 10 bases not matched to a gene. Germline-derived CDR1 and CDR2 are LGHNA and YNFKEQ. The CDR3 runs to 19 residues. CDR3 protein: CASSHVWAGGFSGANVLTF. Here the CDR3 DNA reads TGTGCCAGCAGCCACGTTTGGGCAGGGGGCTTCTCTGGGGCCAACGTCCTGACTTTC.

This chain joins TRBV20-1 and TRBJ2-5; D possibly matches TRBD1 or TRBD2 (6 bases each). V lost 7 bases and J 5 bases, leaving 23 bases between the germline ends. Per germline, CDR1 DFQATT and CDR2 SNEGSKA (reference sequence). CDR3 length equals 15 residues. CDR3 DNA: TGCAGTGTTAAGAAGGGGGGCGGGCGTGGGGAGACCCAGTACTTC. Its protein product is CSVKKGGGRGETQYF.

The chain joins TRBV27 to TRBJ2-3, with 13 nucleotides matching TRBD2. Trimming at V came to 1 base and at J to 2 bases, leaving 9 bases not matched to a gene. The CDR3 extends over 19 amino acids. Germline assignment: CDR1 MNHEY and CDR2 SMNVEV (reference sequence). The CDR3 DNA follows: TGTGCCAGCAGTTTATATCGACTAGCGGGAGGAAATAACACAGATACGCAGTATTTT. Translating gives CASSLYRLAGGNNTDTQYF.

V is TRBV20-1 and J is TRBJ2-1, with 7 nucleotides matching TRBD2. Gene TRBJ2-7 matches the end of the DNA better, so the J call may be wrong. CDR3 length: 14 residues. Germline loops: CDR1 DFQATT, CDR2 SNEGSKA (reference sequence). As DNA, the CDR3 is TGCAGTGCCACCCGCGGGAGCTCCTACAATGAGCAGTACTTC. Its translation is CSATRGSSYNEQYF.

The chain uses TRBV20-1 and TRBJ2-2; D not resolved. Germline V lookup: CDR1 DFQATT, CDR2 SNEGSKA (reference sequence). The CDR3 has 13 residues. V lost 1 base and J 6 bases, leaving 9 bases between the germline ends. CDR3 protein: CSARGPWPGELFF. In DNA, the CDR3 is TGCAGTGCTAGAGGCCCGTGGCCCGGGGAGCTGTTTTTT.

The chain links TRBV29-1 to TRBJ1-2; no firm D call. V lost 4 bases and J 1 base, leaving 13 bases between the germline ends. The CDR3 is 14 residues long. Looked up from germline, CDR1 is SQVTM and CDR2 is ANQGSEA. CDR3 nucleotides: TGCAGCGTTGGGACGACCGGGCTTAACTATGGCTACACCTTC. Translating gives CSVGTTGLNYGYTF.

This clonotype occurred a few times. The chain has TRBV6-5 and TRBJ2-3; maybe TRBD2 (7 bases). The V end was cut by 6 bases, the J end by 6 bases, with 16 bases between. Germline CDR1 reads MNHEY; CDR2 reads SVGAGI. This CDR3 has 14 amino acids. The CDR3 loop reads CASRRGGGADTQYF. Here the CDR3 DNA reads TGTGCCAGCAGAAGGGGAGGGGGGGCGGATACGCAGTATTTT.

For this clonotype: A much more abundant neighbour one base away suggests this may be a read error. V usage is TRBV29-1 and J usage is TRBJ2-1, with TRBD2 as a possible D gene (6 bases). The germline V gene encodes CDR1 SQVTM and CDR2 ANQGSEA. Trimming took 4 bases from V and 13 from J, leaving 20 bases between them. CDR3 length: 13 residues. The CDR3, as DNA: TGCAGCGTTGGGGGGGACCACCAAGAGACCCAGTTCTTC. Protein product: CSVGGDHQETQFF.

In its sample, this clonotype was seen a few times. The chain employs TRBV7-2 and TRBJ2-4, with 12 bases aligning to TRBD2. The CDR3 covers 17 residues. V shed 5 bases, J shed 4 bases, and the junction held 9 bases outside the gene matches. Germline CDR1 SGHTA, CDR2 FQGNSA. The DNA for the CDR3 is TGTGCCAGCAGCCCCCGATGGCTAGCGGGAGGGAAAAACATTCAGTACTTC. The encoded protein is CASSPRWLAGGKNIQYF.

The chain is built from TRBV10-3 and TRBJ1-5; TRBD1 matches at 8 bases. This CDR3 region has 15 residues. Germline trimming cut 10 bases from V and 0 bases from J; bases unmatched to any gene: 8. The germline V gene has CDR1 ENHRY and CDR2 SYGVKD. The CDR3 sequence is CATETGGGSNQPQHF. The CDR3 DNA reads as TGTGCCACCGAAACAGGGGGGGGTAGCAATCAGCCCCAGCATTTT.

This clonotype was seen a few times. The chain recombines TRBV6-2 or TRBV6-3 with TRBJ1-1, with a tentative D call TRBD1 (5 bases). The germline V and J ends were trimmed by 7 bases and 1 base, with 13 bases remaining between them. CDR1 and CDR2 (germline): MNHEY, SVGEGT. This CDR3 spans 14 amino acids. The CDR3 DNA sequence: TGTGCCAGCACCTCAATTGGGGGGAACACTGAAGCTTTCTTT. Amino acid sequence: CASTSIGGNTEAFF.

The chain links TRBV3-1 to TRBJ1-5; 9 bases map to TRBD1. The J segment lost 6 bases and the V segment lost 5 bases, leaving 8 bases of the junction unmatched. Germline CDR1 reads LGHDT; CDR2 reads YNNKEL (reference sequence). The CDR3 contains 15 residues. In DNA, the CDR3 is TGTGCCAGCAGCTCCAGCACAGGGGGCATTCAGCCCCAGCATTTT. Amino acid sequence: CASSSSTGGIQPQHF.

This clonotype was observed a few times. The chain couples TRBV12-3 or TRBV12-4 to TRBJ1-4, with 7 positions matching TRBD1. The CDR3 has 15 residues. V dropped 7 bases and J dropped 5; count of bases not matched to a gene: 10. CDR3 region: CASTGSGGLNEKLFF. The CDR3 DNA reads as TGTGCCAGCACCGGGTCAGGGGGTCTGAATGAAAAACTGTTTTTT.

There are a few counts of this clonotype. The gene calls are TRBV12-3 or TRBV12-4 and TRBJ2-1, with D perhaps assigned TRBD1 or TRBD2 (7 bases each). The CDR3 loop spans 15 amino acids. V was trimmed by 5 bases and J by 4 bases, leaving 15 bases between them. CDR3 region: CASSQGGVIYNEQFF. CDR3 nucleotide sequence: TGTGCCAGCAGTCAGGGGGGGGTTATTTACAATGAGCAGTTCTTC.

This rearrangement joins TRBV7-2 to TRBJ2-1, with 9 bases matching TRBD2. The end of the DNA is better explained by TRBJ2-7, so the J call may be wrong. CDR1 and CDR2 (germline): SGHTA, FQGNSA. The CDR3 length is 16 residues. This CDR3 reads CASSLGWASGNSEQYF. CDR3 DNA: TGTGCCAGCAGCTTAGGGTGGGCTAGCGGGAATAGTGAGCAGTACTTC.